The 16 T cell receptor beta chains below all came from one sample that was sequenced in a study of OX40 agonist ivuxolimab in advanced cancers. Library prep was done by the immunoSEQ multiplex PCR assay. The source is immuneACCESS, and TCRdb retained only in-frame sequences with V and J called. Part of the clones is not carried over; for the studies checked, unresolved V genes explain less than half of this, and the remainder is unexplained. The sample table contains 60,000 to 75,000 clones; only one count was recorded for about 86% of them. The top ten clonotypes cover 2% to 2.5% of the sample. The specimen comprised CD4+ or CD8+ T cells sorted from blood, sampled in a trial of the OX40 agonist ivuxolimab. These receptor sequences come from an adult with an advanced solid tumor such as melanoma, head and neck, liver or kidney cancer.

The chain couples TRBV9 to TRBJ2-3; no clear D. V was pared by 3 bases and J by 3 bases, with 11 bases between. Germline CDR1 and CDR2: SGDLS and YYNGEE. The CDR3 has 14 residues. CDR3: CASSALLTTDTQYF. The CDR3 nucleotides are TGTGCCAGCAGCGCGCTTTTAACGACAGATACGCAGTATTTT.

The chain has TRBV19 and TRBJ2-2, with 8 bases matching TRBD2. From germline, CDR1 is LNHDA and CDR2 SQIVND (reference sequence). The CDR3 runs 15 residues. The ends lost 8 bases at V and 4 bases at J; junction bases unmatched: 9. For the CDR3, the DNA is TGTGCCAGTGGCTCCCGGGGGGGCGGCACCGGGGAGCTGTTTTTT. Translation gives CASGSRGGGTGELFF. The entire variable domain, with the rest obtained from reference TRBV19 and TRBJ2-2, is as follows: DGGITQSPKYLFRKEGQNVTLSCEQNLNHDAMYWYRQDPGQGLRLIYYSQIVNDFQKGDIAEGYSVSREKKESFPLTVTSAQKNPTAFYLCASGSRGGGTGELFFGEGSRLTVL.

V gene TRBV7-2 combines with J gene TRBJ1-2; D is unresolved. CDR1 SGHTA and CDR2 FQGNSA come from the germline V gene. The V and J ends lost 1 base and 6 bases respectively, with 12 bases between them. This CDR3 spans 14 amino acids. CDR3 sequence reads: CASSLVGGPNGYTF. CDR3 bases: TGTGCCAGCAGCTTAGTGGGCGGCCCTAATGGCTACACCTTC.

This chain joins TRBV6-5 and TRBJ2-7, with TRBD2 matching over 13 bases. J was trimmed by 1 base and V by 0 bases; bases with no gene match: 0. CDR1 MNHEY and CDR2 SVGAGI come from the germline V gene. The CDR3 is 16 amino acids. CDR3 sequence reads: CASSYSGLAGSYEQYF. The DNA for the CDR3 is TGTGCCAGCAGTTACTCGGGACTAGCGGGGTCCTACGAGCAGTACTTC.

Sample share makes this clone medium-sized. The CDR3 DNA sequence: TGTGCCAGCAGTGAGGGCAAGAACACCGGGGAGCTGTTTTTT. It yields the protein CASSEGKNTGELFF. The chain joins TRBV6-1 to TRBJ2-2; D is undetermined. CDR1 and CDR2 from the germline V gene are MNHNS and SASEGT. The ends were cut back, 3 bases at V and 1 base at J, with 6 bases in the middle. The CDR3 is 14 amino acids.

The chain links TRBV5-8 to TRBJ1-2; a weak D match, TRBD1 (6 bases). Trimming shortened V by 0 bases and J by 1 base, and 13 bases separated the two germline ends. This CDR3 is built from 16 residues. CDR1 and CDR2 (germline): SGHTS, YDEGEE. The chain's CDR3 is CASSLARGSFNYGYTF. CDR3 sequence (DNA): TGTGCCAGCAGCTTGGCCAGGGGATCCTTTAACTATGGCTACACCTTC. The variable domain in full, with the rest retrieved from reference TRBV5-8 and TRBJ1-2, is EAGVTQSPTHLIKTRGQQATLRCSPISGHTSVYWYQQALGLGLQFLLWYDEGEERNRGNFPPRFSGRQFPNYSSELNVNALELEDSALYLCASSLARGSFNYGYTFGSGTRLTVV.

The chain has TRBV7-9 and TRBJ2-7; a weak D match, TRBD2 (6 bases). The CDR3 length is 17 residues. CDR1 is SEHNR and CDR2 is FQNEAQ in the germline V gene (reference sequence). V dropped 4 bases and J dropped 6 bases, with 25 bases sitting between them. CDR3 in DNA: TGTGCCAGCAGCTCCTTTCCTTCGTTGGGCGGGATAGGCGAGCAGTACTTC. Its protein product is CASSSFPSLGGIGEQYF. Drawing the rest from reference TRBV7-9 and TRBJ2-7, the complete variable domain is DTGVSQNPRHKITKRGQNVTFRCDPISEHNRLYWYRQTLGQGPEFLTYFQNEAQLEKSRLLSDRFSAERPKGSFSTLEIQRTEQGDSAMYLCASSSFPSLGGIGEQYFGPGTRLTVT.

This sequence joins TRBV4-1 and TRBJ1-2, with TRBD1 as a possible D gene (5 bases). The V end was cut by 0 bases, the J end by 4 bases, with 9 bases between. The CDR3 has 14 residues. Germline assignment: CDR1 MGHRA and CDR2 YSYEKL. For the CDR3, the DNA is TGCGCCAGCAGCCAAGACGGGGCAGGCTATGGCTACACCTTC. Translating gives CASSQDGAGYGYTF.

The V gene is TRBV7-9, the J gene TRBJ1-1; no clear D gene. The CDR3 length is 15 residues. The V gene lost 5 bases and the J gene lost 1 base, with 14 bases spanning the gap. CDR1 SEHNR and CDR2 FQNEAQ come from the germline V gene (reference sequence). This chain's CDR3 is CASSPRYDQNTEAFF. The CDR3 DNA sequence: TGTGCCAGCAGCCCAAGATACGATCAGAACACTGAAGCTTTCTTT.

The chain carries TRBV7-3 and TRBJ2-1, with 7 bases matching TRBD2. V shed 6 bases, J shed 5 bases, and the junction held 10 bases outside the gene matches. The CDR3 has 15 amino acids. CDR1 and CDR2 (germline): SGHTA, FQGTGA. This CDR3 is CASRGAGSLNNEQFF. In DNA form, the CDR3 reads TGTGCCAGCAGGGGAGCGGGAAGTCTCAACAATGAGCAGTTCTTC.

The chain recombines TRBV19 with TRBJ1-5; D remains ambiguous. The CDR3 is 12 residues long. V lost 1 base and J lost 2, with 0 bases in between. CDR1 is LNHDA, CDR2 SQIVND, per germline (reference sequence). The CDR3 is CASSIGNQPQHF. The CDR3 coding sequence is TGTGCCAGTAGTATAGGCAATCAGCCCCAGCATTTT.

CDR3 region: CASSSGRRDSPLHF. DNA of the CDR3: TGTGCCAGCAGCAGCGGCCGACGTGATTCACCCCTCCACTTT. The V gene is TRBV27, the J gene TRBJ1-6; D unclear. V lost 6 bases and J 8 bases, leaving 14 bases between the germline ends. Germline V lookup: CDR1 MNHEY, CDR2 SMNVEV (reference sequence). The CDR3 contains 14 residues.

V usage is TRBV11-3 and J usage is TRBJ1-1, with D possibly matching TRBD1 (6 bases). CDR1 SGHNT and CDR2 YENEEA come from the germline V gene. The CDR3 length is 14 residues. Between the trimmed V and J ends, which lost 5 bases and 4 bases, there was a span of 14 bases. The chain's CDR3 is CASSRGGGSTEAFF. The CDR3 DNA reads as TGTGCCAGCAGCCGCGGAGGGGGGAGCACTGAAGCTTTCTTT.

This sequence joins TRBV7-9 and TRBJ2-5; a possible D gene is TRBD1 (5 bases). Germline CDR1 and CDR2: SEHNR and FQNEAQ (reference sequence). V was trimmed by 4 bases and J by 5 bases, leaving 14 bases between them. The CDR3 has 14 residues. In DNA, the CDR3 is TGTGCCAGCAGCTCGCAGGGATATTGGGAGACCCAGTACTTC. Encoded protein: CASSSQGYWETQYF. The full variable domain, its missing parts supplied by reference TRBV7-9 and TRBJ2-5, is DTGVSQNPRHKITKRGQNVTFRCDPISEHNRLYWYRQTLGQGPEFLTYFQNEAQLEKSRLLSDRFSAERPKGSFSTLEIQRTEQGDSAMYLCASSSQGYWETQYFGPGTRLLVL.

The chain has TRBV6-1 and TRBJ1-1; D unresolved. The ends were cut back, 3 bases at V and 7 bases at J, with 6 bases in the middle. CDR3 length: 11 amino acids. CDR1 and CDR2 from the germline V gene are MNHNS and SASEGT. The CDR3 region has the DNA TGTGCCAGCAGTGAGGACGGTGAAGCTTTCTTT. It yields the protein CASSEDGEAFF.

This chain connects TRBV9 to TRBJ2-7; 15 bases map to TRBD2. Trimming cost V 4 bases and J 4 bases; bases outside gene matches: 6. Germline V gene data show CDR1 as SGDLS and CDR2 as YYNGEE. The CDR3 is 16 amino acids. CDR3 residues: CASSPGLAGGLYEQYF. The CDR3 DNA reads TGTGCCAGCAGCCCGGGACTAGCGGGAGGCTTATACGAGCAGTACTTC.